Listed below are T cell receptor beta chains from one sample, sequenced in a study of blood T cell repertoires in COVID-19. Using immunoSEQ multiplex PCR, the repertoire was profiled, and TCRdb retains in-frame clones only, with some absent. The top ten hold about 2.1% of the sample, which has around 240,000 clones, roughly 82% seen once. Material: PBMCs or T cells enriched from blood (not recorded which). Receptor source: a woman in her 50s who had recovered from COVID-19. Each CDR3 is given with its conserved first and last residue. The order of the fields is D gene, J gene, V gene, clone size, CDR3 protein, CDR3 DNA. The D gene is left open where the match is weak. Some rows mark clone size as missing; the rest say once, few, many or name a class of expanded clone.

D gene: .
J gene: TRBJ1-2
V gene: TRBV6-5
clone size: few
CDR3 protein: CASSYSSQQPNYGYTF
CDR3 DNA: TGTGCCAGCAGTTACTCTTCACAGCAGCCTAACTATGGCTACACCTTC

D gene: TRBD1
J gene: TRBJ2-1
V gene: TRBV5-6
clone size: many
CDR3 protein: CASSFAFRTTGFDEQFF
CDR3 DNA: TGTGCCAGCAGCTTCGCATTCCGTACGACAGGGTTTGATGAGCAGTTCTTC

D gene: TRBD1
J gene: TRBJ2-7
V gene: TRBV19
clone size: .
CDR3 protein: CASSIQGTGVYEQYF
CDR3 DNA: TGTGCCAGTAGTATACAGGGGACAGGGGTCTACGAGCAGTACTTC

D gene: .
J gene: TRBJ2-5
V gene: TRBV6-6
clone size: .
CDR3 protein: CASSYGGSQETQYF
CDR3 DNA: TGTGCCAGCAGTTACGGCGGCAGCCAAGAGACCCAGTACTTC

D gene: .
J gene: TRBJ2-2
V gene: TRBV4-2
clone size: .
CDR3 protein: CASSQDSGYSRASGELFF
CDR3 DNA: TGTGCCAGCAGCCAAGATAGCGGATACTCGCGGGCATCCGGGGAGCTGTTTTTT

D gene: .
J gene: TRBJ2-6
V gene: TRBV29-1
clone size: .
CDR3 protein: CSVEDLWGAGANVLTF
CDR3 DNA: TGCAGCGTTGAAGATCTTTGGGGGGCTGGGGCCAACGTCCTGACTTTC

D gene: .
J gene: TRBJ2-7
V gene: TRBV28
clone size: .
CDR3 protein: CASSSPPQYEQYF
CDR3 DNA: TGTGCCAGCAGTTCACCCCCACAGTACGAGCAGTACTTC

D gene: TRBD2
J gene: TRBJ2-5
V gene: TRBV6-2/TRBV6-3
clone size: .
CDR3 protein: CASSPQERGAYVTETQYF
CDR3 DNA: TGTGCCAGCAGTCCCCAGGAGCGGGGGGCCTACGTAACGGAGACCCAGTACTTC

D gene: TRBD2
J gene: TRBJ2-5
V gene: TRBV15
clone size: .
CDR3 protein: CATSDGSSGGAETQYF
CDR3 DNA: TGTGCCACCAGCGACGGATCTAGCGGGGGGGCAGAGACCCAGTACTTC

D gene: TRBD1
J gene: TRBJ1-1
V gene: TRBV4-1
clone size: .
CDR3 protein: CASSQGQGAAEAFF
CDR3 DNA: TGCGCCAGCAGCCAAGGTCAGGGGGCCGCTGAAGCTTTCTTT

D gene: .
J gene: TRBJ2-4
V gene: TRBV4-3
clone size: .
CDR3 protein: CASSQDPLNIQYF
CDR3 DNA: TGCGCCAGCAGCCAAGATCCCTTAAACATTCAGTACTTC

D gene: TRBD1
J gene: TRBJ1-4
V gene: TRBV24-1
clone size: once
CDR3 protein: CATSDWTGEKLFF
CDR3 DNA: TGTGCCACCAGTGACTGGACAGGGGAAAAACTGTTTTTT

D gene: .
J gene: TRBJ1-1
V gene: TRBV7-9
clone size: .
CDR3 protein: CASSFGNTEAFF
CDR3 DNA: TGTGCCAGCAGCTTCGGGAACACTGAAGCTTTCTTT

D gene: .
J gene: TRBJ2-5
V gene: TRBV7-8
clone size: .
CDR3 protein: CASSRRGQETQYF
CDR3 DNA: TGTGCCAGCAGCCGTCGGGGGCAAGAGACCCAGTACTTC

D gene: .
J gene: TRBJ1-2
V gene: TRBV30
clone size: .
CDR3 protein: CAWTEGPGTFGYTF
CDR3 DNA: TGTGCCTGGACAGAAGGGCCGGGGACATTTGGCTACACCTTC

D gene: .
J gene: TRBJ1-5
V gene: TRBV21-1
clone size: .
CDR3 protein: CASSKVITENQPQHF
CDR3 DNA: TGTGCCAGCAGCAAAGTTATTACGGAGAATCAGCCCCAGCATTTT

D gene: .
J gene: TRBJ1-6
V gene: TRBV19
clone size: .
CDR3 protein: CASSSWGDSPLHF
CDR3 DNA: TGTGCCAGTAGCTCTTGGGGGGATTCACCCCTCCACTTT

D gene: TRBD1
J gene: TRBJ2-7
V gene: TRBV4-1
clone size: .
CDR3 protein: CASSQVGTGNGEQYF
CDR3 DNA: TGCGCCAGCAGCCAAGTCGGGACAGGGAATGGCGAGCAGTACTTC

D gene: TRBD1
J gene: TRBJ1-1
V gene: TRBV7-9
clone size: .
CDR3 protein: CASSLEGQGPYIMNTEAFF
CDR3 DNA: TGTGCCAGCAGCTTAGAAGGACAGGGGCCTTATATCATGAACACTGAAGCTTTCTTT

D gene: .
J gene: TRBJ2-7
V gene: TRBV6-1
clone size: .
CDR3 protein: CASSEEFDYREQYF
CDR3 DNA: TGTGCCAGCAGTGAAGAATTCGATTACAGGGAGCAGTACTTC

D gene: TRBD2
J gene: TRBJ2-1
V gene: TRBV6-2/TRBV6-3
clone size: .
CDR3 protein: CASSWGTTNNEQFF
CDR3 DNA: TGTGCCAGCAGTTGGGGGACTACCAACAATGAGCAGTTCTTC

D gene: TRBD1
J gene: TRBJ2-7
V gene: TRBV4-3
clone size: once
CDR3 protein: CASSRRAGGIYEQYF
CDR3 DNA: TGCGCCAGCAGCCGACGGGCAGGGGGAATCTACGAGCAGTACTTC

D gene: .
J gene: TRBJ1-2
V gene: TRBV19
clone size: few
CDR3 protein: CASSISRGANYGYTF
CDR3 DNA: TGTGCCAGTAGTATATCCAGGGGCGCTAACTATGGCTACACCTTC

D gene: .
J gene: TRBJ1-3
V gene: TRBV14
clone size: .
CDR3 protein: CASSPRPVTVGNTIYF
CDR3 DNA: TGTGCCAGCAGCCCCAGGCCGGTCACCGTTGGAAACACCATATATTTT

D gene: TRBD2
J gene: TRBJ2-3
V gene: TRBV6-2/TRBV6-3
clone size: .
CDR3 protein: CASSPLAGGPSTDTQYF
CDR3 DNA: TGTGCCAGCAGCCCACTAGCGGGAGGGCCAAGCACAGATACGCAGTATTTT

D gene: TRBD2
J gene: TRBJ2-5
V gene: TRBV7-2
clone size: .
CDR3 protein: CASSSPSGGQKVTQYF
CDR3 DNA: TGTGCCAGCAGCTCCCCTAGCGGGGGGCAAAAGGTGACCCAGTACTTC

D gene: TRBD1
J gene: TRBJ1-1
V gene: TRBV10-3
clone size: .
CDR3 protein: CAISPRGTGGEAFF
CDR3 DNA: TGTGCCATCAGTCCCCGGGGTACAGGGGGCGAAGCTTTCTTT

D gene: .
J gene: TRBJ1-2
V gene: TRBV19
clone size: once
CDR3 protein: CASRWSGTGDGYTF
CDR3 DNA: TGTGCCAGTAGGTGGAGCGGTACCGGAGATGGCTACACCTTC

D gene: TRBD1
J gene: TRBJ1-6
V gene: TRBV5-4
clone size: once
CDR3 protein: CASSYPDNHSRGTLHF
CDR3 DNA: TGTGCCAGCAGCTACCCAGACAATCACTCCAGGGGGACCCTCCACTTT

D gene: TRBD1
J gene: TRBJ1-1
V gene: TRBV14
clone size: .
CDR3 protein: CASSYKTGYTEAFF
CDR3 DNA: TGTGCCAGCAGTTACAAGACAGGGTATACTGAAGCTTTCTTT

D gene: .
J gene: TRBJ1-5
V gene: TRBV30
clone size: .
CDR3 protein: CAWPDPERASNQPQHF
CDR3 DNA: TGTGCCTGGCCGGACCCGGAGAGGGCTAGCAATCAGCCCCAGCATTTT

D gene: .
J gene: TRBJ1-2
V gene: TRBV12-3/TRBV12-4
clone size: .
CDR3 protein: CASSLPQSGGYTF
CDR3 DNA: TGTGCCAGCAGTTTACCTCAGTCGGGGGGCTACACCTTC

D gene: .
J gene: TRBJ2-7
V gene: TRBV4-3
clone size: .
CDR3 protein: CASSQDPGQPYEQYF
CDR3 DNA: TGCGCCAGCAGCCAAGATCCCGGACAACCCTACGAGCAGTACTTC

D gene: TRBD2
J gene: TRBJ2-3
V gene: TRBV24-1
clone size: .
CDR3 protein: CATSPAGGALNTQYF
CDR3 DNA: TGTGCCACCAGCCCAGCGGGGGGGGCTTTGAATACGCAGTATTTT

D gene: .
J gene: TRBJ1-2
V gene: TRBV12-3/TRBV12-4
clone size: .
CDR3 protein: CASSFGYGYTF
CDR3 DNA: TGTGCCAGCAGTTTCGGGTATGGCTACACCTTC

D gene: TRBD2
J gene: TRBJ2-1
V gene: TRBV7-2
clone size: .
CDR3 protein: CASSEGLASYNEQFF
CDR3 DNA: TGTGCCAGCAGTGAGGGACTAGCGTCCTACAATGAGCAGTTCTTC

D gene: .
J gene: TRBJ2-1
V gene: TRBV27
clone size: .
CDR3 protein: CASASSSGSYNEQFF
CDR3 DNA: TGTGCCAGCGCCTCTAGCAGCGGCTCCTACAATGAGCAGTTCTTC

D gene: .
J gene: TRBJ1-1
V gene: TRBV5-4
clone size: once
CDR3 protein: CASSTKSGTEAFF
CDR3 DNA: TGTGCCAGCAGCACCAAATCAGGAACTGAAGCTTTCTTT

D gene: .
J gene: TRBJ1-1
V gene: TRBV7-3
clone size: .
CDR3 protein: CASSLTQNTEAFF
CDR3 DNA: TGTGCCAGCAGCTTAACCCAGAACACTGAAGCTTTCTTT

D gene: .
J gene: TRBJ1-2
V gene: TRBV29-1
clone size: .
CDR3 protein: CSVPQDNYGYTF
CDR3 DNA: TGCAGCGTCCCACAAGATAACTATGGCTACACCTTC

D gene: TRBD1
J gene: TRBJ1-2
V gene: TRBV6-5
clone size: .
CDR3 protein: CASRGDRGRNGYTF
CDR3 DNA: TGTGCCAGCAGGGGCGACAGGGGTAGGAATGGCTACACCTTC

D gene: .
J gene: TRBJ2-7
V gene: TRBV20-1
clone size: few
CDR3 protein: CSASWGEYEQYF
CDR3 DNA: TGCAGTGCTAGTTGGGGCGAATACGAGCAGTACTTC

D gene: TRBD2
J gene: TRBJ2-2
V gene: TRBV5-1
clone size: .
CDR3 protein: CASSLPLGLAEENTGELFF
CDR3 DNA: TGCGCCAGCAGCTTACCCTTGGGACTAGCGGAGGAGAACACCGGGGAGCTGTTTTTT

D gene: TRBD2
J gene: TRBJ2-3
V gene: TRBV7-9
clone size: .
CDR3 protein: CATQGGPTTSTDTQYF
CDR3 DNA: TGTGCCACCCAGGGAGGGCCCACGACTAGCACAGATACGCAGTATTTT

D gene: TRBD2
J gene: TRBJ2-5
V gene: TRBV5-1
clone size: .
CDR3 protein: CASSLTVSSGETQYF
CDR3 DNA: TGCGCCAGCAGCTTGACTGTTTCTAGCGGAGAGACCCAGTACTTC

D gene: TRBD1
J gene: TRBJ1-1
V gene: TRBV4-3
clone size: .
CDR3 protein: CASSHTGDNTEAFF
CDR3 DNA: TGCGCCAGCAGCCATACAGGGGACAACACTGAAGCTTTCTTT

D gene: TRBD1
J gene: TRBJ2-2
V gene: TRBV9
clone size: .
CDR3 protein: CASSVTGQGPTGELFF
CDR3 DNA: TGTGCCAGCAGCGTCACGGGACAGGGCCCCACCGGGGAGCTGTTTTTT

D gene: .
J gene: TRBJ2-1
V gene: TRBV28
clone size: .
CDR3 protein: CASGAFPPDIF
CDR3 DNA: TGTGCCAGCGGGGCCTTCCCTCCTGATATCTTC